A single count supports the clone carrying this T cell receptor beta chain. The antigen remains unidentified. These data belong to a study of T cells in Graves' hyperthyroidism and ophthalmopathy. Findings and caveats of the study: Most thyroid clonotypes with frequency above 0.001 were detected in blood. A median around 6.8 months before onset, the model predicted ophthalmopathy.

Patients were aged 18 to 65, had disease duration under 2 months, and had newly diagnosed hyperthyroidism. There are 17 residues in the CDR3. J gave up 5 bases and V 3 bases, and 5 bases lay outside the gene matches. Germline CDR1 reads LGHDT; CDR2 reads YNNKEL (reference sequence). Amplification targeted TCR beta CDR3 regions from RNA transcripts. Using the HTBI primer set, a first-round RT-PCR was run on the TCR CDR3. TCRdb re-called the multiplex PCR reads with MiXCR, one entry per CDR3 protein. The repertoire consists of fewer than 450,000 distinct CDR3 sequences, with 17% occurring once and the leading ten covering around a third.

The chain carries TRBV3-1 and TRBJ2-1; TRBD2 matches 15 bases. Sequenced input: blood. This clonotype originated in a woman aged 25 to 39 with Graves' hyperthyroidism that later progressed to Graves' ophthalmopathy. The CDR3 DNA reads as TGTGCCAGCAGCCATTATGGACTAGCGGGAGGGAACAATGAGCAGTTCTTC. Translating gives CASSHYGLAGGNNEQFF.